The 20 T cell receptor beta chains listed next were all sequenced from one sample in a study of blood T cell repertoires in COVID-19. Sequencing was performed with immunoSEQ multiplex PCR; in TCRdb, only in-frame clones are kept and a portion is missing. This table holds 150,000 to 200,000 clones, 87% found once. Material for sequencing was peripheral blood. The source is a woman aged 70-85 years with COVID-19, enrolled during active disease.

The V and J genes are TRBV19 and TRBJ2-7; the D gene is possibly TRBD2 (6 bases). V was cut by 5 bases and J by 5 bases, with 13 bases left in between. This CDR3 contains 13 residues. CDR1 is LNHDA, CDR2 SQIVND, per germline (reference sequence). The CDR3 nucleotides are TGTGCCAGTAGTCCGGGGAGGAAGAACGAGCAGTACTTC. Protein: CASSPGRKNEQYF. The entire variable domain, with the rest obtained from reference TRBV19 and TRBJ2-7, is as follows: DGGITQSPKYLFRKEGQNVTLSCEQNLNHDAMYWYRQDPGQGLRLIYYSQIVNDFQKGDIAEGYSVSREKKESFPLTVTSAQKNPTAFYLCASSPGRKNEQYFGPGTRLTVT.

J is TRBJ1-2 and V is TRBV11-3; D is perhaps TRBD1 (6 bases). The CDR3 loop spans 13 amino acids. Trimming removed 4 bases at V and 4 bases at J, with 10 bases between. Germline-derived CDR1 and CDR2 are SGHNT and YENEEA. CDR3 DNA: TGTGCCAGCAGCTCCGAGGACAGCTATGGCTACACCTTC. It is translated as CASSSEDSYGYTF. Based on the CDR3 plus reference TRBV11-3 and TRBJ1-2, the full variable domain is EAGVVQSPRYKIIEKKQPVAFWCNPISGHNTLYWYLQNLGQGPELLIRYENEEAVDDSQLPKDRFSAERLKGVDSTLKIQPAELGDSAVYLCASSSEDSYGYTFGSGTRLTVV.

This CDR3 is CASSLPHGSGRVVADTQYF. The CDR3 DNA reads TGCGCCAGCAGCTTGCCCCACGGTAGCGGGAGGGTCGTGGCAGATACGCAGTATTTT. The chain links TRBV5-1 to TRBJ2-3, with 11 nucleotides matching TRBD2. The CDR3 totals 19 residues. Per germline, CDR1 SGHRS and CDR2 YFSETQ. The junction had 14 bases not matched to a gene; V was cut back by 1 base and J by 4 bases.

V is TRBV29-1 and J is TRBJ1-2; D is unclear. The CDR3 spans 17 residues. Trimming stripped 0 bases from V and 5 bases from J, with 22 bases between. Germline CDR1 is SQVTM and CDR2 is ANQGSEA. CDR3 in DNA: TGCAGCGTTGAAGACACAAATGAGGGCGCGGTTGGGTATGGCTACACCTTC. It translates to CSVEDTNEGAVGYGYTF.

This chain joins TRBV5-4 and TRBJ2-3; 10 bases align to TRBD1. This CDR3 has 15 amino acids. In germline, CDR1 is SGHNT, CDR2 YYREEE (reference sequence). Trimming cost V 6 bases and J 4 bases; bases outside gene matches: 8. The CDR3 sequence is CASIPDRGRADTQYF. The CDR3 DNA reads TGTGCCAGCATCCCTGACAGGGGGCGCGCAGATACGCAGTATTTT.

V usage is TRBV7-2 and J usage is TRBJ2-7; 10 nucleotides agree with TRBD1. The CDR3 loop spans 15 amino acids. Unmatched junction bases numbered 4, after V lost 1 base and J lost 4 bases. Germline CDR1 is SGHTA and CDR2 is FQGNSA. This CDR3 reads CASSLGQGAPYEQYF. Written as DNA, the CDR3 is TGTGCCAGCAGCTTAGGACAGGGGGCACCGTACGAGCAGTACTTC.

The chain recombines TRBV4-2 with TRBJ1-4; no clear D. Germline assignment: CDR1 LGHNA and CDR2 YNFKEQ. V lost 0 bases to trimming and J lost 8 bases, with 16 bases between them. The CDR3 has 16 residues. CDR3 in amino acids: CASSQDHAAQHEKLFF. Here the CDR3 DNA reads TGTGCCAGCAGCCAAGATCACGCCGCTCAACACGAAAAACTGTTTTTT.

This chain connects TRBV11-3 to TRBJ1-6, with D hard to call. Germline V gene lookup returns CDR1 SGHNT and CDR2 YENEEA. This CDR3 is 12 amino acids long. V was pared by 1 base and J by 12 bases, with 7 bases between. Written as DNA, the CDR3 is TGTGCCAGCAGCTTAGCACTCGGACCCCTCCACTTT. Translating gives CASSLALGPLHF.

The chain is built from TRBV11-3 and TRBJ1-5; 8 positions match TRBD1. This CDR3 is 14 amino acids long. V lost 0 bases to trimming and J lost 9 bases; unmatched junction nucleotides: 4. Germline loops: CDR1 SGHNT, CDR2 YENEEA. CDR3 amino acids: CASSLDRGRGPQHF. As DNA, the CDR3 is TGTGCCAGCAGCTTAGACAGGGGGCGAGGGCCCCAGCATTTT.

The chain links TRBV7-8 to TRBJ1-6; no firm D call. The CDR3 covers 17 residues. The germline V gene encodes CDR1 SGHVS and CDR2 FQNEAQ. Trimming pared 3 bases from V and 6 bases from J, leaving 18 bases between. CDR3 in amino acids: CASSFSVKAGGNSPLHF. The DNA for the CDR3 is TGTGCCAGCAGCTTCAGTGTTAAGGCAGGTGGTAATTCACCCCTCCACTTT.

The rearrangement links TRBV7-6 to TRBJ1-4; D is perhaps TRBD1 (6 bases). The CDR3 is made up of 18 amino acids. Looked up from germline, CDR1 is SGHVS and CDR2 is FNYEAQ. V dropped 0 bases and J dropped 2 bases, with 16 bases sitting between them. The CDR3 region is CASSLAFGGVYTNEKLFF. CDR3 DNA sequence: TGTGCCAGCAGCTTAGCGTTTGGGGGCGTTTACACTAATGAAAAACTGTTTTTT.

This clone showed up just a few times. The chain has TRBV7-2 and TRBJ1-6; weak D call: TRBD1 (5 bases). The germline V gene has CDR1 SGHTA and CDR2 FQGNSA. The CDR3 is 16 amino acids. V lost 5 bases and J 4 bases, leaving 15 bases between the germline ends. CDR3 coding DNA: TGTGCCAGCAGCCGGGGGTTGACAGAGTATAATTCACCCCTCCACTTT. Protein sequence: CASSRGLTEYNSPLHF.

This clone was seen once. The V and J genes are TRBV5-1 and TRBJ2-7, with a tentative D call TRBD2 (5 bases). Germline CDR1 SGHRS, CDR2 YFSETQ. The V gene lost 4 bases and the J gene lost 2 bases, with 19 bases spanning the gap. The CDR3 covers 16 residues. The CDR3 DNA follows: TGCGCCAGCAGCGCCCGGCCGGCGAGGGCCGCCTACGAGCAGTACTTC. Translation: CASSARPARAAYEQYF.

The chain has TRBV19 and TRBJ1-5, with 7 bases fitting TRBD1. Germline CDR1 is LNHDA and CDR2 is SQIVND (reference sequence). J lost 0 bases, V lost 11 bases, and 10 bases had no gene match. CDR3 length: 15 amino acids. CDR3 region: CASRRDRYSNQPQHF. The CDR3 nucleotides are TGTGCCTCCCGGAGGGACAGATATAGCAATCAGCCCCAGCATTTT.

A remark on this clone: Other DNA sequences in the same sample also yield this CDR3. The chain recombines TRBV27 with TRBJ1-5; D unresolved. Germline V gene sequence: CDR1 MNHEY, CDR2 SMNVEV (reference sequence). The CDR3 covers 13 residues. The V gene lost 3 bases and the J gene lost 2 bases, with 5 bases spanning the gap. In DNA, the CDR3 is TGTGCCAGCAGTTTGAGGGGCAATCAGCCCCAGCATTTT. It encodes CASSLRGNQPQHF.

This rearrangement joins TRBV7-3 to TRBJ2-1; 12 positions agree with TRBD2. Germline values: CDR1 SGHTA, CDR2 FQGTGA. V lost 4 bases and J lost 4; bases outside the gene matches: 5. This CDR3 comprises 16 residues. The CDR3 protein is CASSSDGTSGYNEQFF. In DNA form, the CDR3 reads TGTGCCAGCAGCTCGGACGGGACTAGCGGGTACAATGAGCAGTTCTTC.

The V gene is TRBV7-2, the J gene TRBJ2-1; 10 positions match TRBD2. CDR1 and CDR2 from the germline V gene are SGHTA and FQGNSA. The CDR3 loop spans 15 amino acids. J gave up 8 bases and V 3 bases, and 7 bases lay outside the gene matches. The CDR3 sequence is CASSLKREGLHEQFF. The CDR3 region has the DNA TGTGCCAGCAGCTTGAAGCGGGAGGGCCTCCATGAGCAGTTCTTC. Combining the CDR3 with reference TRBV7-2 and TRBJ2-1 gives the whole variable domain GAGVSQSPSNKVTEKGKDVELRCDPISGHTALYWYRQSLGQGLEFLIYFQGNSAPDKSGLPSDRFSAERTGGSVSTLTIQRTQQEDSAVYLCASSLKREGLHEQFFGPGTRLTVL.

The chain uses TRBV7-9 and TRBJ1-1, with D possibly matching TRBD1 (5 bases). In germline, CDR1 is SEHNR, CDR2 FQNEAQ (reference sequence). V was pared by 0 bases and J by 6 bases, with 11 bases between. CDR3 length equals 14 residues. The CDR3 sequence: CASSLAHRISEAFF. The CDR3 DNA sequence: TGTGCCAGCAGCTTAGCACACAGGATCTCTGAAGCTTTCTTT.

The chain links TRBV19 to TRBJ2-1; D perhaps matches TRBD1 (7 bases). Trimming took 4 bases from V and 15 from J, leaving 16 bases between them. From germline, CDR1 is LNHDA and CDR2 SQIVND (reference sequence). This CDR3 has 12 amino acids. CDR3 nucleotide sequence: TGTGCCAGTAGTACAGGGGGACTCCGGAGGTTCTTC. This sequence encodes CASSTGGLRRFF.

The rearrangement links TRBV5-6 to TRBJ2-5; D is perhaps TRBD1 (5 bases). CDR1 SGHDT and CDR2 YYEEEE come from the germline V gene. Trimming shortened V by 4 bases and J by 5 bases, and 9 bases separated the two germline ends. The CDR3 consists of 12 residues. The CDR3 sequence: CASSKGWETQYF. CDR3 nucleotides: TGTGCCAGCAGCAAGGGGTGGGAGACCCAGTACTTC.